Listed below are T cell receptor beta chains from one sample, sequenced in a study of blood T cell repertoires in COVID-19. Assay used: immunoSEQ multiplex PCR; TCRdb lists only in-frame clones, some missing. The repertoire includes 260,000 or so clones, around 90% of them detected once, and around 0.7% sits in the top ten. Material for sequencing was peripheral blood. Source of these receptors: a human donor in a cohort sampled during active COVID-19. The CDR3 runs from the conserved cysteine through the conserved F or W. Fields, in order: J gene, D gene, V gene, CDR3 DNA, CDR3 protein. D genes are given only for firm matches.

>TRBJ2-3|TRBD1|TRBV5-4
TGTGCCAGCAGCATTCCGCGGACAGGGGGCTTCGGGGCAGATACGCAGTATTTT
CASSIPRTGGFGADTQYF
>TRBJ1-2|NA|TRBV9
TGTGCCAGCTCCTCTCTTAACTATGGCTACACCTTC
CASSSLNYGYTF
>TRBJ2-7|NA|TRBV6-2/TRBV6-3
TGTGCCAGCAGTTACTCGGTCGTTATGGGGGGGCCTCACCGTTACGAGCAGTACTTC
CASSYSVVMGGPHRYEQYF
>TRBJ2-7|TRBD2|TRBV13
TGTGCCAGCAGCTTCGGACTAGCGGGAGTAGACGAGCAGTACTTC
CASSFGLAGVDEQYF
>TRBJ2-5|TRBD2|TRBV28
TGTGCCAGCAGTCCCCCGCCGGGACTAGCGGAAGAGACCCAGTACTTC
CASSPPPGLAEETQYF
>TRBJ1-2|NA|TRBV3-1/TRBV3-2
TGTGCCAGCAGCCAATTGGCAGGTGGCTACACCTTC
CASSQLAGGYTF
>TRBJ2-1|TRBD2|TRBV12-5
TGTGCTAGTGGTTTGGTACGCGGGGGAGGGTCTTATGAGCAGTTCTTC
CASGLVRGGGSYEQFF
>TRBJ2-6|NA|TRBV28
TGTGCCAGCAGTTTAGACATGTCTGGGGCCAACGTCCTGACTTTC
CASSLDMSGANVLTF
>TRBJ2-2|TRBD2|TRBV4-1
TGCGCCAGCAGCCAAGCTTTCACTAGCGGGAGCTACACCGGGGAGCTGTTTTTT
CASSQAFTSGSYTGELFF
>TRBJ1-6|TRBD1|TRBV5-8
TGTGCCAGCAGCTTGTTTGGGACAGGGGATTCACCCCTCCACTTT
CASSLFGTGDSPLHF
>TRBJ2-7|NA|TRBV6-6
TGTGCCAGCAGGGTACAGAAATCCTCCTACGAGCAGTACTTC
CASRVQKSSYEQYF
>TRBJ1-4|TRBD1|TRBV6-7
TGTGCCAGCAGTTATCCCAAAGAAACTTCCCAAGACAGGGGTCGGACTAATGAAAAACTGTTTTTT
CASSYPKETSQDRGRTNEKLFF
>TRBJ1-1|TRBD1|TRBV5-1
TGCGCCAGCAGCTTACAAGGGACAGGGGGCGGTGGAGCTTTCTTT
CASSLQGTGGGGAFF
>TRBJ1-2|NA|TRBV5-1
TGCGCCAGCAGCGCACAGGGCTTGAGCTATGGCTACACCTTC
CASSAQGLSYGYTF
>TRBJ1-1|TRBD1|TRBV30
TGTGCCTGGAGTGGGGACAGGGTTGAAGCTTTCTTT
CAWSGDRVEAFF
>TRBJ2-7|TRBD1|TRBV9
TGTGCCAGCAGCGCAGGGACAGTCGGCTACGAGCAGTACTTC
CASSAGTVGYEQYF
>TRBJ2-5|TRBD1|TRBV19
TGTGCCAGTAGTATAGCGACAGGGCGGGAGACCCAGTACTTC
CASSIATGRETQYF
>TRBJ1-2|TRBD1|TRBV5-1
TGCGCCAGCAGCCCACCGGGACAGTACTATGGCTACACCTTC
CASSPPGQYYGYTF
>TRBJ2-3|TRBD2|TRBV19
TGTGCCAGTAGTCTAAGCGGGGGTAGCACAGATACGCAGTATTTT
CASSLSGGSTDTQYF
>TRBJ2-7|NA|TRBV6-5
TGTGCCAGCAGTCGTTCCACAGAGAGCTCCTACGAGCAGTACTTC
CASSRSTESSYEQYF